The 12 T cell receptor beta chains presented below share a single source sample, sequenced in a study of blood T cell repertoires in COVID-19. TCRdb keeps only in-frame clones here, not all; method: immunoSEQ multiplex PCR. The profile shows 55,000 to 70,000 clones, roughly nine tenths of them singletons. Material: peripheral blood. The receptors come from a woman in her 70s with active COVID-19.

The CDR3 DNA reads TGTGCCAGCAGTCCACAGGGTACGAGGCAGCCCCAGCATTTT. Its translation is CASSPQGTRQPQHF. The chain has TRBV6-2 or TRBV6-3 and TRBJ1-5; the D gene is possibly TRBD1 (6 bases). This CDR3 is built from 14 residues. V gave up 5 bases and J gave up 7 bases, with 15 bases separating them. The germline V gene has CDR1 MNHEY and CDR2 SVGEGT.

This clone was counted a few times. CDR3 sequence: CASSKGHWKTQYF. CDR3 DNA: TGTGCCAGCAGCAAGGGGCATTGGAAGACCCAGTACTTC. The chain employs TRBV5-6 and TRBJ2-5, with a possible D match to TRBD1 (5 bases). CDR3 length: 13 amino acids. Germline CDR1 and CDR2: SGHDT and YYEEEE. V lost 4 bases and J 6 bases, leaving 13 bases between the germline ends.

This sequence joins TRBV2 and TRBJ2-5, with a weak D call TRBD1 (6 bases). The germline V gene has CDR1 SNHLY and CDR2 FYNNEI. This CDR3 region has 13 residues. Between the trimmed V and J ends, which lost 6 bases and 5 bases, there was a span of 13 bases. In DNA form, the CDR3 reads TGTGCCAGCAGGGACACAGGGTTGGAGACCCAGTACTTC. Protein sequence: CASRDTGLETQYF.

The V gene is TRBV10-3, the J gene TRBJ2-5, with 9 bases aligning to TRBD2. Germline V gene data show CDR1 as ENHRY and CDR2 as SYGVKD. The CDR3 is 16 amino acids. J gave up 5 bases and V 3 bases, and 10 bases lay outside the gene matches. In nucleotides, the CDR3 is TGTGCCATCAGTGAAGGGAGATTAGCGGGAGACGAGACCCAGTACTTC. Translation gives CAISEGRLAGDETQYF.

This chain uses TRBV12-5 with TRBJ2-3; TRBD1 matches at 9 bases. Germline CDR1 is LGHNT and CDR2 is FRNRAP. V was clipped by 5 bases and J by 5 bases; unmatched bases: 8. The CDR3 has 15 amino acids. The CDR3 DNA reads TGTGCTAGTGGTACCACAGGGGGCTCTGGAGATACGCAGTATTTT. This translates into CASGTTGGSGDTQYF.

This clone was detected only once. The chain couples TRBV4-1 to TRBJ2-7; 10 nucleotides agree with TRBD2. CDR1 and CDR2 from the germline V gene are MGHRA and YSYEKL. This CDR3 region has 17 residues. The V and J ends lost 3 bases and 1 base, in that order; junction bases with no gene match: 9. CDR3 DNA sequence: TGCGCCAGCAGCCAGCGCGCTAGCGGGAGTTTGTCCTACGAGCAGTACTTC. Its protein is CASSQRASGSLSYEQYF.

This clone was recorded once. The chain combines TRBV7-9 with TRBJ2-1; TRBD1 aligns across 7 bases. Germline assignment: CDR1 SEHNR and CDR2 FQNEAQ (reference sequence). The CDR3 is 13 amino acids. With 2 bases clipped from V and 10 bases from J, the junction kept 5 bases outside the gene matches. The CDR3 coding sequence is TGTGCCAGCAGCTTACAAGGGGGCAGAGAGCAGTTCTTC. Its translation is CASSLQGGREQFF.

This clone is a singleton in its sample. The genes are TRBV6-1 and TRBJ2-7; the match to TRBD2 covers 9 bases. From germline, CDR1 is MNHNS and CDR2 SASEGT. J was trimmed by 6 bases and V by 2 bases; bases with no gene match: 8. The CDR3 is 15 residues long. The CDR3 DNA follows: TGTGCCAGCAGTGAATTCGCGGGAGGGCTAGGCGAGCAGTACTTC. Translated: CASSEFAGGLGEQYF.

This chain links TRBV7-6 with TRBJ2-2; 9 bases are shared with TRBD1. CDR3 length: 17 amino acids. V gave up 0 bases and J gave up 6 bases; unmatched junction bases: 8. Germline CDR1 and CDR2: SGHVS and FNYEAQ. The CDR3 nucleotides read TGTGCCAGCAGCTTAGCCCTTTGGACAGGGGAGTCCGGGGAGCTGTTTTTT. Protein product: CASSLALWTGESGELFF.

The chain's CDR3 is CATSEDRTGRPQETQYF. In DNA, the CDR3 is TGTGCCACCAGTGAGGATAGGACAGGGAGGCCTCAAGAGACCCAGTACTTC. V gene TRBV24-1 combines with J gene TRBJ2-5; 8 nucleotides agree with TRBD1. CDR1 is KGHDR and CDR2 is SFDVKD in the germline V gene. The CDR3 contains 17 residues. The V segment lost 4 bases and the J segment 2 bases; nucleotides outside the gene matches: 11.

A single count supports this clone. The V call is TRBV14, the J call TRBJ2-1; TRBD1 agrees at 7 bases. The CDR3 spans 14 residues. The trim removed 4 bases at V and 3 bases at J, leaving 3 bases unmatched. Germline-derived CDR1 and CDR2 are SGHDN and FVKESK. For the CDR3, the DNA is TGTGCCAGCAGCCCGAGGACAGGCTACAATGAGCAGTTCTTC. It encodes CASSPRTGYNEQFF.

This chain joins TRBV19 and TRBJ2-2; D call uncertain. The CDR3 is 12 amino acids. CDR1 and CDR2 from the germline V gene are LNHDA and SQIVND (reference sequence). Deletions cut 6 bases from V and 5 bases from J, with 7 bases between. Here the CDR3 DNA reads TGTGCCAGTAGACAAGTAACCGGGGAGCTGTTTTTT. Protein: CASRQVTGELFF.